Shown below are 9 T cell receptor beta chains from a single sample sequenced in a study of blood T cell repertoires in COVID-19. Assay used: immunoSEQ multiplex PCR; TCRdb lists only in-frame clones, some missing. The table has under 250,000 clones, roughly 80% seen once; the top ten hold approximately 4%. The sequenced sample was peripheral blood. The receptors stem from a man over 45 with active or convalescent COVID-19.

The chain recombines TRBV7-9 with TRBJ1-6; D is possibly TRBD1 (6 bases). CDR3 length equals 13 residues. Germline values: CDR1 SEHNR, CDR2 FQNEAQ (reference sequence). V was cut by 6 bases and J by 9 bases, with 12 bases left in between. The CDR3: CASSLNRASPLHF. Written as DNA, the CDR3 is TGTGCCAGCAGTTTGAACAGGGCTTCACCCCTCCACTTT.

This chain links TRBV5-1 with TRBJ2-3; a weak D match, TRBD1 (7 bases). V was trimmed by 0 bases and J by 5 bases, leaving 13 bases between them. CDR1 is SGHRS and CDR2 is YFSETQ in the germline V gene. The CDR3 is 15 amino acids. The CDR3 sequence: CASSLESRGVDTQYF. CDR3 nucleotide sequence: TGCGCCAGCAGCTTGGAGTCCAGGGGGGTAGATACGCAGTATTTT.

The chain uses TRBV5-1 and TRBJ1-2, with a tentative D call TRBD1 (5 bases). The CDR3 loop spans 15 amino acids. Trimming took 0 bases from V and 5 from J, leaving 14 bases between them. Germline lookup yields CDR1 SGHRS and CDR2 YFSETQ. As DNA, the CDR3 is TGCGCCAGCAGCTTGGAGTCAGGGTTTAATTATGGCTACACCTTC. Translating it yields CASSLESGFNYGYTF.

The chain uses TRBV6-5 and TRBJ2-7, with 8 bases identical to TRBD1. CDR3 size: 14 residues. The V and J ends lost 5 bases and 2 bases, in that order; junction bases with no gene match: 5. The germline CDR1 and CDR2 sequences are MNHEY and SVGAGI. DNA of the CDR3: TGTGCCAGCAGTCTGGGACAGGCAACCTACGAGCAGTACTTC. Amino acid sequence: CASSLGQATYEQYF.

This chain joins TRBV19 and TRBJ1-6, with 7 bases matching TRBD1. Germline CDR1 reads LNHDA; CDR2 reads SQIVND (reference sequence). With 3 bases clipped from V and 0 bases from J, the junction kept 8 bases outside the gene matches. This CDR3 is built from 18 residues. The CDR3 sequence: CASSMDRRESSYNSPLHF. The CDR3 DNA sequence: TGTGCCAGTAGTATGGACAGGAGGGAGAGCTCCTATAATTCACCCCTCCACTTT.

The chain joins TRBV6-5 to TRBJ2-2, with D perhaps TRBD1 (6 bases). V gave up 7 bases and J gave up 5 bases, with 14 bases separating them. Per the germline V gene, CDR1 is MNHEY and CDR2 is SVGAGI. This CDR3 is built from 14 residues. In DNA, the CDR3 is TGTGCCAGCAACTACAACAGGGATACCGGGGAGCTGTTTTTT. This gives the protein CASNYNRDTGELFF.

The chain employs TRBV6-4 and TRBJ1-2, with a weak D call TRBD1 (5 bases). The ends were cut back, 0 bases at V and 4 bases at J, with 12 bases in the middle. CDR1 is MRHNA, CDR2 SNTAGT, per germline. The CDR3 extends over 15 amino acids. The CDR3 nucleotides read TGTGCCAGCAGTGACTCGATGGGGGGTGGCTATGGCTACACCTTC. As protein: CASSDSMGGGYGYTF.

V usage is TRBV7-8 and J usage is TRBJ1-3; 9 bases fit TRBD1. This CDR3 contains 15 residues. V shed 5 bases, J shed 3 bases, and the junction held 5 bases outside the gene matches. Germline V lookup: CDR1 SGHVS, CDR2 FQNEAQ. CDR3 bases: TGTGCCAGCAGCCTCCGACAGGGGGGTGGAAACACCATATATTTT. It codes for CASSLRQGGGNTIYF.

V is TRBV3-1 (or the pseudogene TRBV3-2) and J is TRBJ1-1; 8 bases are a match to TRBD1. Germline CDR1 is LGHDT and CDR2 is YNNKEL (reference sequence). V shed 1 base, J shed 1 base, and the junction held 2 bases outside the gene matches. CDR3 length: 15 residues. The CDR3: CASSQGTGTNTEAFF. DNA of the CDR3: TGTGCCAGCAGCCAAGGGACAGGGACGAACACTGAAGCTTTCTTT.